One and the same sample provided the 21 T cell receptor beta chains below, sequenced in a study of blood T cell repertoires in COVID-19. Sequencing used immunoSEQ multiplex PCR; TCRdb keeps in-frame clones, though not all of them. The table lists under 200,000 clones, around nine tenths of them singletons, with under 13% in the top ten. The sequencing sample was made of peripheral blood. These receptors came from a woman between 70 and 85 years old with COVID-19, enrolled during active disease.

The CDR3 here is CASSTTSRNEKLFF. The CDR3 nucleotides read TGTGCCAGCAGTACGACAAGCCGAAATGAAAAACTGTTTTTT. The chain employs TRBV6-5 and TRBJ1-4; D is unclear. This CDR3 is 14 amino acids long. Germline V gives CDR1 MNHEY, CDR2 SVGAGI. V lost 5 bases and J lost 5, with 12 bases in between.

As DNA, the CDR3 is TGTGCCATCGCGCGGGGGGCCGACACCGGGGAGCTGTTTTTT. Translating gives CAIARGADTGELFF. The V and J genes are TRBV10-3 and TRBJ2-2, with TRBD2 identical over 8 bases. The CDR3 contains 14 residues. V lost 8 bases and J lost 3; bases outside the gene matches: 5. CDR1 ENHRY and CDR2 SYGVKD come from the germline V gene.

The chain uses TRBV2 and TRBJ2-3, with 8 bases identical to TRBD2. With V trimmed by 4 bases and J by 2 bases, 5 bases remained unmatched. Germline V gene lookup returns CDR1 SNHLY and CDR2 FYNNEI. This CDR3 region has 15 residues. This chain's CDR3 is CASSVRTSLTDTQYF. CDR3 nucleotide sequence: TGTGCCAGCAGTGTGCGGACTAGCCTCACAGATACGCAGTATTTT.

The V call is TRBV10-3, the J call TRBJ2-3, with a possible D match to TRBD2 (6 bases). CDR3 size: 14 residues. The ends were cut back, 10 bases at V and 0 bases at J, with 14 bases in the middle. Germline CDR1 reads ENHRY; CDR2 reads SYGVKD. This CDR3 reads CATRLGTSTDTQYF. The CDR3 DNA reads TGTGCCACCCGGTTAGGGACTAGCACAGATACGCAGTATTTT.

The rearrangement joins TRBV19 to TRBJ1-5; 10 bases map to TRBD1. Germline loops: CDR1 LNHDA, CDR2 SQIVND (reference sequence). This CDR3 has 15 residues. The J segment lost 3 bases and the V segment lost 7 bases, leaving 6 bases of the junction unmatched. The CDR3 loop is CASTRQGADNQPQHF. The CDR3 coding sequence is TGTGCCAGTACCCGACAGGGGGCGGACAATCAGCCCCAGCATTTT. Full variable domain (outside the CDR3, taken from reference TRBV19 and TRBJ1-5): DGGITQSPKYLFRKEGQNVTLSCEQNLNHDAMYWYRQDPGQGLRLIYYSQIVNDFQKGDIAEGYSVSREKKESFPLTVTSAQKNPTAFYLCASTRQGADNQPQHFGDGTRLSIL.

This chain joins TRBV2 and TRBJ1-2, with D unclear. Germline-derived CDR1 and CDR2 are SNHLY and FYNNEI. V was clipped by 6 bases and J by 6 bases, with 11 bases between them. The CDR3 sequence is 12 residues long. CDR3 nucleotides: TGTGCCAGCAGCCGCGGGATGGATGGCTACACCTTC. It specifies CASSRGMDGYTF. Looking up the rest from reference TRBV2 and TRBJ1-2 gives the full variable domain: EPEVTQTPSHQVTQMGQEVILRCVPISNHLYFYWYRQILGQKVEFLVSFYNNEISEKSEIFDDQFSVERPDGSNFTLKIRSTKLEDSAMYFCASSRGMDGYTFGSGTRLTVV.

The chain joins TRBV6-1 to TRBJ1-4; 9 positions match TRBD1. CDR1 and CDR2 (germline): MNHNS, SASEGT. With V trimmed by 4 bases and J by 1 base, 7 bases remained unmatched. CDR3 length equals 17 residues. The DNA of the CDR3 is TGTGCCAGCAGTGCGAGACAGGGGGAGGGAACTAATGAAAAACTGTTTTTT. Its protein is CASSARQGEGTNEKLFF.

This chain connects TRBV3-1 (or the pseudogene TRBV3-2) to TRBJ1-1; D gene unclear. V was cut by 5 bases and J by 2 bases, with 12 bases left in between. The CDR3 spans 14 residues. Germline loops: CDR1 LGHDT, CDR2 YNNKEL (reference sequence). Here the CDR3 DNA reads TGTGCCAGCAGCATGCGCGGGAGAAACACTGAAGCTTTCTTT. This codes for CASSMRGRNTEAFF.

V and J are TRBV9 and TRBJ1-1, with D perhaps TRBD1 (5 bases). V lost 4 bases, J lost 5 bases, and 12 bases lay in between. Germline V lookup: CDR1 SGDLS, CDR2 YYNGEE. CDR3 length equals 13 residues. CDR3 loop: CASSTGGGTEAFF. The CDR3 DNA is TGTGCCAGCAGCACCGGGGGAGGGACTGAAGCTTTCTTT. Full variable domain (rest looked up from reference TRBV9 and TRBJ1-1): DSGVTQTPKHLITATGQRVTLRCSPRSGDLSVYWYQQSLDQGLQFLIQYYNGEERAKGNILERFSAQQFPDLHSELNLSSLELGDSALYFCASSTGGGTEAFFGQGTRLTVV.

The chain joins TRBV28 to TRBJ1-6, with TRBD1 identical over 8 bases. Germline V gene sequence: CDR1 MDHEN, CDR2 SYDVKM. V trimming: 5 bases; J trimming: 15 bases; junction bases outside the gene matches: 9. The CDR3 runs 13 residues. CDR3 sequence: CASSRDRWSYLHF. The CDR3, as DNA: TGTGCCAGCAGTAGGGACAGGTGGAGCTACCTCCACTTT.

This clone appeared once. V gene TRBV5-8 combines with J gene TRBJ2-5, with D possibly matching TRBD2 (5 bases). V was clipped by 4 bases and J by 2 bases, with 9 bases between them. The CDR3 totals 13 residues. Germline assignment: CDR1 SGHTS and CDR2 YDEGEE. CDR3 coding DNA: TGTGCCAGCAGCCCTACTAGGCAAGAGACCCAGTACTTC. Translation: CASSPTRQETQYF.

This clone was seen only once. CDR3 nucleotide sequence: TGCGCCAGCAGAGAAGCGGGGGGGATAGCTCAAGAGACCCAGTACTTC. Protein sequence: CASREAGGIAQETQYF. The chain links TRBV5-1 to TRBJ2-5, with 10 bases aligning to TRBD2. With 5 bases clipped from V and 2 bases from J, the junction kept 9 bases outside the gene matches. CDR3 length: 16 amino acids. Germline CDR1 and CDR2: SGHRS and YFSETQ.

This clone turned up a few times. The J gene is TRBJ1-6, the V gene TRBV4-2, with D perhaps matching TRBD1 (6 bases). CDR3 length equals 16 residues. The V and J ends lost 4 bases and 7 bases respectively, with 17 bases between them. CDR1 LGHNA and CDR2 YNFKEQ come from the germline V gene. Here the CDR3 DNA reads TGTGCCAGCAGCCTTCCAAACAGGGAAGGGAATTCACCCCTCCACTTT. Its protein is CASSLPNREGNSPLHF.

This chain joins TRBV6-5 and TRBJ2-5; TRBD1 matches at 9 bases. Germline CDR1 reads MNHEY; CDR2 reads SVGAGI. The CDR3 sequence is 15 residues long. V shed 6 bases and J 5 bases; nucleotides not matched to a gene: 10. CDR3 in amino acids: CASRPGQGRRETQYF. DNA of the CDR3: TGTGCCAGCAGGCCGGGACAGGGTAGGAGGGAGACCCAGTACTTC.

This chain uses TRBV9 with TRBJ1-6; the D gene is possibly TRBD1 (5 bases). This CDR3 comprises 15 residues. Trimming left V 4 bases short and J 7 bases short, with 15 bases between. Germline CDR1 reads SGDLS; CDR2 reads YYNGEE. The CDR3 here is CASSFRDSYNSPLHF. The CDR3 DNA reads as TGTGCCAGCAGCTTTCGAGACAGCTACAATTCACCCCTCCACTTT. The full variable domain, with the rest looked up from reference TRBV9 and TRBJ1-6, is DSGVTQTPKHLITATGQRVTLRCSPRSGDLSVYWYQQSLDQGLQFLIQYYNGEERAKGNILERFSAQQFPDLHSELNLSSLELGDSALYFCASSFRDSYNSPLHFGNGTRLTVT.

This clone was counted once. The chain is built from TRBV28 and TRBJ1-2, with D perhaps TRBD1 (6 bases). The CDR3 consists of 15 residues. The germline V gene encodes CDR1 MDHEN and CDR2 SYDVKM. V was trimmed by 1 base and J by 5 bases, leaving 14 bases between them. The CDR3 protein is CASSLYLGASYGYTF. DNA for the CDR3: TGTGCCAGCAGTTTATATCTGGGGGCTAGTTATGGCTACACCTTC.

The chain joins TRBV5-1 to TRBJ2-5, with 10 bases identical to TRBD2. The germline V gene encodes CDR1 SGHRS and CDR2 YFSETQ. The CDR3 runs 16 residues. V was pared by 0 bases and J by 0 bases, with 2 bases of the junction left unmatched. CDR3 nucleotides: TGCGCCAGCAGCTTGGGACTAGCGGGTCACCAAGAGACCCAGTACTTC. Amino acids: CASSLGLAGHQETQYF.

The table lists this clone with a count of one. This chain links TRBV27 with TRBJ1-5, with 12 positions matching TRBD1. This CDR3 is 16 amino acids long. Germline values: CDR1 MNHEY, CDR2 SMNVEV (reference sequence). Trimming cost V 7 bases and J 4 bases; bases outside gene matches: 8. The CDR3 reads CASTWDRGHCNQPQHF. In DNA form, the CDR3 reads TGTGCCAGCACCTGGGACAGGGGGCATTGTAATCAGCCCCAGCATTTT.

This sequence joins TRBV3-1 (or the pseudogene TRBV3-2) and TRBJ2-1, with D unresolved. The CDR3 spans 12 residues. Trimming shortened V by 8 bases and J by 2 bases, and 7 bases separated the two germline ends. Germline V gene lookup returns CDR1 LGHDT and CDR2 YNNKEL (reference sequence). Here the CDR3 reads CASAVTYNEQFF. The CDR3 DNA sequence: TGTGCCAGCGCGGTGACCTACAATGAGCAGTTCTTC.

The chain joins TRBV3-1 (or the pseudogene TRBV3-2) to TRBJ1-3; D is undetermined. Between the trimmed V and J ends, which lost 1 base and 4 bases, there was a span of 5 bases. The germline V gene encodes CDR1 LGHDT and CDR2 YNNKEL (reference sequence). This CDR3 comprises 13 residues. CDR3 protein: CASSQVEGNTIYF. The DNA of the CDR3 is TGTGCCAGCAGCCAAGTGGAGGGAAACACCATATATTTT.

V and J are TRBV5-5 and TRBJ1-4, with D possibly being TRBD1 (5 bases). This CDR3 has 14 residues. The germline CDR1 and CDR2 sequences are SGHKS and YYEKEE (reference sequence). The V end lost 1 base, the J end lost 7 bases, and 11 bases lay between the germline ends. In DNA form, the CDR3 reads TGTGCCAGCAGCTTGCGACAGATTACTGAAAAACTGTTTTTT. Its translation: CASSLRQITEKLFF.